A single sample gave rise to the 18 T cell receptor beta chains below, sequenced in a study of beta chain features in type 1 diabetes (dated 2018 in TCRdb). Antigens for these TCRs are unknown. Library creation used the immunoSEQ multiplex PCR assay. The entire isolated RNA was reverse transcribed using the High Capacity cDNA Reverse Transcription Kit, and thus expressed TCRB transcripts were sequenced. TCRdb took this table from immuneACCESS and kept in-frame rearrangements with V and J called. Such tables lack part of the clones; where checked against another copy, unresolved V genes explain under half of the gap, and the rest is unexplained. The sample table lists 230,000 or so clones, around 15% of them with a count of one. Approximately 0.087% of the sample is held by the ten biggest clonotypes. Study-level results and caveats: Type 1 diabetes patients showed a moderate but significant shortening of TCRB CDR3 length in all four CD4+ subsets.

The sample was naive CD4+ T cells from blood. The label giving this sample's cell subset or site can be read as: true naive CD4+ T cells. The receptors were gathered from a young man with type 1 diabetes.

The CDR3 nucleotides read TGTGCCAGCAGCCAGCCCTCCACAGATACGCAGTATTTT. This codes for CASSQPSTDTQYF. The chain employs TRBV11-2 and TRBJ2-3; D unclear. The CDR3 covers 13 residues. V was cut by 5 bases and J by 2 bases, with 8 bases left in between. Per the germline V gene, CDR1 is SGHAT and CDR2 is FQNNGV.

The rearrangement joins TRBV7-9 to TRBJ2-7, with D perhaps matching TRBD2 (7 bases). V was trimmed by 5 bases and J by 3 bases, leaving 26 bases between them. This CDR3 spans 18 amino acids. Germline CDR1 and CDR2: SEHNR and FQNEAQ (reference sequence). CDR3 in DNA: TGTGCCAGCAGCCAACCTCAAGGGGGAGGGCCCTCGGGCTACGAGCAGTACTTC. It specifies CASSQPQGGGPSGYEQYF.

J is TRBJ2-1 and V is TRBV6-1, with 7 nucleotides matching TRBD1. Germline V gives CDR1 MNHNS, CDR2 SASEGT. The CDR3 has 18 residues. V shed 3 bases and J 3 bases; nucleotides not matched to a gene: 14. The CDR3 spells CASSDRVEGQPGYNEQFF. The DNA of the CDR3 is TGTGCCAGCAGTGACCGAGTTGAGGGACAGCCGGGCTACAATGAGCAGTTCTTC.

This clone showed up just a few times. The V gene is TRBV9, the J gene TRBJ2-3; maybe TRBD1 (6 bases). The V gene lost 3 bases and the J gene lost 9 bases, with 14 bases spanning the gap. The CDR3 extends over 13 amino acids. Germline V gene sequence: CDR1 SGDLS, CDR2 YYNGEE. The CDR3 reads CASSAQGPMTQYF. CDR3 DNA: TGTGCCAGCAGCGCACAGGGACCCATGACGCAGTATTTT. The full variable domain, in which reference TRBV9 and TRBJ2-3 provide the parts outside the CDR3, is DSGVTQTPKHLITATGQRVTLRCSPRSGDLSVYWYQQSLDQGLQFLIQYYNGEERAKGNILERFSAQQFPDLHSELNLSSLELGDSALYFCASSAQGPMTQYFGPGTRLTVL.

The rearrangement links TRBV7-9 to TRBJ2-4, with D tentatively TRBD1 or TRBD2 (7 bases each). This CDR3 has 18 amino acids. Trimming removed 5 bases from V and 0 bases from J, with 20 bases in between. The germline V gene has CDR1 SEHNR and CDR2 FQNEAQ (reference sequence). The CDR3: CASSPRAGGALAKNIQYF. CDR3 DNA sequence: TGTGCCAGCAGCCCCCGGGCAGGGGGGGCCCTAGCCAAAAACATTCAGTACTTC.

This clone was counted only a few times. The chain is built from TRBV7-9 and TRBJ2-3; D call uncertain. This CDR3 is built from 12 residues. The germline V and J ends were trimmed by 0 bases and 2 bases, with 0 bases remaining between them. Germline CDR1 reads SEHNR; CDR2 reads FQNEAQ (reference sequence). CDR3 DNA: TGTGCCAGCAGCTTAGCCACAGATACGCAGTATTTT. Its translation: CASSLATDTQYF.

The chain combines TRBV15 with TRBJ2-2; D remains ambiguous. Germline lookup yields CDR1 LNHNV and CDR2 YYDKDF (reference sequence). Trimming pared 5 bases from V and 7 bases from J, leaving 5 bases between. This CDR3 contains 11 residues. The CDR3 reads CATSGHGELFF. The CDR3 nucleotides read TGTGCCACCAGCGGTCACGGGGAGCTGTTTTTT.

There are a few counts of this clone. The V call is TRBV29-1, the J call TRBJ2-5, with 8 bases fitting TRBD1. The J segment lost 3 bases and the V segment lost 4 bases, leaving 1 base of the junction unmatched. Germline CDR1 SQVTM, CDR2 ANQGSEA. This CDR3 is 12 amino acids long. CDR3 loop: CSVGGQEETQYF. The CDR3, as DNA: TGCAGCGTTGGGGGACAGGAAGAGACCCAGTACTTC.

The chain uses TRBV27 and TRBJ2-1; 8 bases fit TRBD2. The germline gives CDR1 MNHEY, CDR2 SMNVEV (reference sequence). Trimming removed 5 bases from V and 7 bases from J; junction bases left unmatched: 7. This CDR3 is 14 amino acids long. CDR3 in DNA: TGTGCCAGCAGTACGGGACTAGGGGGAAATGAGCAGTTCTTC. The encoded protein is CASSTGLGGNEQFF.

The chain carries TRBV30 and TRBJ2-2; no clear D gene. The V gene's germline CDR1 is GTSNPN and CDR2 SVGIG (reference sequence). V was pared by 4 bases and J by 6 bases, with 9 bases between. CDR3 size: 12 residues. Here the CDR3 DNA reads TGTGCCTGGACTGGAGTCGCCGGGGAGCTGTTTTTT. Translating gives CAWTGVAGELFF.

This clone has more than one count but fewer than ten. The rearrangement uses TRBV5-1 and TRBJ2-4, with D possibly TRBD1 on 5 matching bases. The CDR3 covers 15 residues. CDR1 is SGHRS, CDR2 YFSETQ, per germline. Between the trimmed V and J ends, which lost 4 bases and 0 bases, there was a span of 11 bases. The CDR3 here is CASSPTDIAKNIQYF. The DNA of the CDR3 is TGCGCCAGCAGCCCGACAGACATAGCCAAAAACATTCAGTACTTC.

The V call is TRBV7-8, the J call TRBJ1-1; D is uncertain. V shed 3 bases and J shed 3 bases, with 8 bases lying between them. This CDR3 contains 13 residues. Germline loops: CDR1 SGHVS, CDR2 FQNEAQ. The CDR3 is CASSFGPDTEAFF. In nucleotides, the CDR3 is TGTGCCAGCAGCTTTGGTCCGGACACTGAAGCTTTCTTT. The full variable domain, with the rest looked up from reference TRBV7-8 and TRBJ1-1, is GAGVSQSPRYKVAKRGQDVALRCDPISGHVSLFWYQQALGQGPEFLTYFQNEAQLDKSGLPSDRFFAERPEGSVSTLKIQRTQQEDSAVYLCASSFGPDTEAFFGQGTRLTVV.

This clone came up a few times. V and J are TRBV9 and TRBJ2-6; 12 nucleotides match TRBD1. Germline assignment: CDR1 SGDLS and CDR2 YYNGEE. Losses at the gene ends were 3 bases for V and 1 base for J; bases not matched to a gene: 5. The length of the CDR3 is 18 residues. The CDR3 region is CASSARDRGQSGANVLTF. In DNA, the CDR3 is TGTGCCAGCAGCGCCCGGGACAGGGGGCAATCTGGGGCCAACGTCCTGACTTTC.

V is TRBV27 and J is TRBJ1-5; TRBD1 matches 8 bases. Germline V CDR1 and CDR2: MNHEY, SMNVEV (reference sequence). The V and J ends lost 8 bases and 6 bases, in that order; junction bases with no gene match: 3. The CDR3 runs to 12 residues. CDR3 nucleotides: TGTGCCAGCGGACAGGGATCTCAGCCCCAGCATTTT. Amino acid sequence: CASGQGSQPQHF.

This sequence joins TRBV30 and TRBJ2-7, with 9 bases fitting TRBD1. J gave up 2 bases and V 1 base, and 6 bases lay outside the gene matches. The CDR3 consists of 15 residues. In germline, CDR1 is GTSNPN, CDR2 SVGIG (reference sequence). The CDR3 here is CAWSAGTGYTYEQYF. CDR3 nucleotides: TGTGCCTGGAGTGCCGGGACAGGGTATACCTACGAGCAGTACTTC.

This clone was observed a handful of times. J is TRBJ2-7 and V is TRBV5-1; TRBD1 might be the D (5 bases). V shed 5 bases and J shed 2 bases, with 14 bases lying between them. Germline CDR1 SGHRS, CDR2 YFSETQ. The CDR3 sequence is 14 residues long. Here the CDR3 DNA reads TGCGCCAGCAGACCCGGAGACAGTCCCTACGAGCAGTACTTC. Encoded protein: CASRPGDSPYEQYF.

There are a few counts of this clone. CDR3 bases: TGCGCCAGCAGCTTTACCGGGGACTCGTACAATGAGCAGTTCTTC. It specifies CASSFTGDSYNEQFF. The chain links TRBV5-1 to TRBJ2-1, with a possible D match to TRBD2 (6 bases). V shed 2 bases and J shed 4 bases, with 13 bases lying between them. The CDR3 has 15 residues. Germline values: CDR1 SGHRS, CDR2 YFSETQ. Filled out from reference TRBV5-1 and TRBJ2-1, the complete variable domain reads KAGVTQTPRYLIKTRGQQVTLSCSPISGHRSVSWYQQTPGQGLQFLFEYFSETQRNKGNFPGRFSGRQFSNSRSEMNVSTLELGDSALYLCASSFTGDSYNEQFFGPGTRLTVL.

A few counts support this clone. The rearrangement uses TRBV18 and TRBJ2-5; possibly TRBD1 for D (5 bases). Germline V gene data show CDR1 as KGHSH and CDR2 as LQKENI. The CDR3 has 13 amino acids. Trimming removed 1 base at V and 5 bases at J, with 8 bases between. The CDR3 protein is CASSPRPGETQYF. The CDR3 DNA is TGTGCCAGCTCACCACGACCAGGGGAGACCCAGTACTTC.